These T cell receptor beta chains were read from a single sample in a study of blood T cell repertoires in COVID-19. Only in-frame clones appear in the TCRdb table, and some are missing; sequencing was by immunoSEQ multiplex PCR. This table has 170,000 or so clones, around 87% appearing once. Specimen: peripheral blood. All receptors derive from a man aged 55 to 69 with COVID-19, enrolled during active disease. Both conserved end residues are part of each CDR3. Fields, in order: clone size, V gene, J gene, D gene, CDR3 DNA, CDR3 protein. A D gene is named only where the DNA matches it firmly. Rows give clone size only sometimes, using once, few, many, or a class for an expanded clone.

-	TRBV7-8	TRBJ1-1	-	TGTGCCAGCAGCTTAACCGGGAACACTGAAGCTTTCTTT	CASSLTGNTEAFF
-	TRBV11-3	TRBJ2-7	TRBD2	TGTGCCAGCAGCCCCAAGGGACTAGCGGGGACTGACGAGCAGTACTTC	CASSPKGLAGTDEQYF
-	TRBV3-1/TRBV3-2	TRBJ2-5	TRBD2	TGTGCCAGCAGGAGGATAGCGGGGGGGCCTGAGACCCAGTACTTC	CASRRIAGGPETQYF
-	TRBV11-2	TRBJ2-3	-	TGTGCCAGCAGCACCCGCCTTACGGGTACAGATACGCAGTATTTT	CASSTRLTGTDTQYF
-	TRBV5-4	TRBJ1-1	-	TGTGCCAGCAGCTTGGACTACACTGAAGCTTTCTTT	CASSLDYTEAFF
-	TRBV11-3	TRBJ2-3	-	TGTGCCAGCAGCCATCCCCCATCGGGGAATACGCAGTATTTT	CASSHPPSGNTQYF
-	TRBV5-1	TRBJ2-5	TRBD1	TGCGCCAGCAGCACCTCGACAGGGGGCTCGAAAGAGACCCAGTACTTC	CASSTSTGGSKETQYF
-	TRBV18	TRBJ1-3	-	TGTGCCAGCTCACCGGAGGCAGCCGCTGGAAACACCATATATTTT	CASSPEAAAGNTIYF
-	TRBV5-4	TRBJ1-1	-	TGTGCCAGCAGCTCTGCAGTGTGGGCGAAAGCTTTCTTT	CASSSAVWAKAFF
-	TRBV19	TRBJ1-5	-	TGTGCCAGTAGTATAGATCTCAGGGTAGGAGCTCAGCCCCAGCATTTT	CASSIDLRVGAQPQHF
-	TRBV30	TRBJ1-4	-	TGTGCCTGGACCCCACAAGTATACGAAAAACTGTTTTTT	CAWTPQVYEKLFF
once	TRBV6-5	TRBJ1-2	-	TGTGCCAGCAGTTGGGTTATTCGGGACTATGGCTACACCTTC	CASSWVIRDYGYTF
-	TRBV5-8	TRBJ2-7	-	TGTGCCAGCAGCTTGCGGCCAGGCCACGAGCAGTACTTC	CASSLRPGHEQYF
-	TRBV7-2	TRBJ1-1	TRBD1	TGTGCCAGCAGCTTAATGAGGGGGCCCCTTCTCACTGAAGCTTTCTTT	CASSLMRGPLLTEAFF
-	TRBV9	TRBJ2-2	-	TGTGCCAGCAGCGTAGTTCCAAACACCGGGGAGCTGTTTTTT	CASSVVPNTGELFF
-	TRBV5-1	TRBJ2-4	TRBD2	TGCGCCAGCAGCTGGACTAGCGGGAGTCCCTCACCCAAAAACATTCAGTACTTC	CASSWTSGSPSPKNIQYF
-	TRBV7-9	TRBJ2-7	-	TGTGCCAGCAGCTTATTTCGACAGAGTGGTGACGAGCAGTACTTC	CASSLFRQSGDEQYF
-	TRBV14	TRBJ2-1	TRBD2	TGTGCCAGCAGCCAGGGCCTAGCGGGAGGCTCCTACAATGAGCAGTTCTTC	CASSQGLAGGSYNEQFF
-	TRBV20-1	TRBJ2-1	-	TGCAGTGCTAGTTCTGAGGGAGGTATAGGGGCGTCCTACAATGAGCAGTTCTTC	CSASSEGGIGASYNEQFF
few	TRBV19	TRBJ1-6	TRBD1	TGTGCCAGTAGGGAGACAGGGGCTTCACCCCTCCACTTT	CASRETGASPLHF
-	TRBV5-4	TRBJ2-1	TRBD1	TGTGCCAGCAGCGCTCCGGGACAGCGAGACTACAATGAGCAGTTCTTC	CASSAPGQRDYNEQFF
-	TRBV2	TRBJ1-5	TRBD1	TGTACCAGCAGGGGGACAGGGAATCAGCCCCAGCATTTT	CTSRGTGNQPQHF
once	TRBV5-4	TRBJ2-4	TRBD1	TGTGCCAGCAGCTCCCAACAGGGGGCAAGGAACATTCAGTACTTC	CASSSQQGARNIQYF
once	TRBV2	TRBJ2-7	TRBD1	TGTGCCAGCATCCCGAACAGGGGTCCCTACGAGCAGTACTTC	CASIPNRGPYEQYF
-	TRBV5-1	TRBJ2-3	TRBD2	TGCGCCAGCAGCTTGGAGGGGCTAGCGGGCAGCACAGATACGCAGTATTTT	CASSLEGLAGSTDTQYF
-	TRBV2	TRBJ2-2	-	TGTGCCAGCAGGCGCACCGGGGAGCTGTTTTTT	CASRRTGELFF
-	TRBV19	TRBJ1-6	TRBD1	TGTGCCAGTAGTGATCACAGGGGGGGTTCACCCCTCCACTTT	CASSDHRGGSPLHF
-	TRBV6-5	TRBJ1-5	-	TGTGCCAGCAGGGAGGGCTATAGCAATCAGCCCCAGCATTTT	CASREGYSNQPQHF
-	TRBV9	TRBJ2-7	TRBD1	TGTGCCAGCAGCGTAGAGGCAGGGGGCTCCTACGAGCAGTACTTC	CASSVEAGGSYEQYF
-	TRBV19	TRBJ2-3	-	TGTGCCAGTGGGTTGGGACTTGGCACAGATACGCAGTATTTT	CASGLGLGTDTQYF
-	TRBV6-5	TRBJ2-6	-	TGTGCCAGCAGTTATGACGGAGACTCTGGGGCCAACGTCCTGACTTTC	CASSYDGDSGANVLTF
once	TRBV6-4	TRBJ1-4	-	TGTGCCAGCAGTCGGAGGGAGAATGAAAAACTGTTTTTT	CASSRRENEKLFF
-	TRBV24-1	TRBJ2-1	TRBD1	TGTGCCACCAGTGCTAGGGACAGGGTGGCGAGCAATGAGCAGTTCTTC	CATSARDRVASNEQFF